The 18 T cell receptor beta chains below were found in one sample sequenced in a study of identical twins. TCRdb ran MiXCR on the 5' RACE reads and lists one entry per CDR3 protein. The table has roughly 240,000 distinct CDR3 sequences, 7.5% seen once; the top ten hold under 6.5%. The sample also formed part of further work on yellow fever vaccine responses in identical twins.

Sequences were obtained from CD8+ T cells sorted from blood. These TCRs come from a woman aged 18 to 35 in good health.

This clonotype was counted only a few times. V usage is TRBV11-2 and J usage is TRBJ2-1, with 7 bases aligning to TRBD2. The CDR3 is 16 residues long. CDR1 SGHAT and CDR2 FQNNGV come from the germline V gene. J was trimmed by 3 bases and V by 4 bases; bases with no gene match: 9. CDR3 loop: CASSSKTTSFYNEQFF. In nucleotides, the CDR3 is TGTGCCAGCAGCTCCAAGACGACTAGCTTCTACAATGAGCAGTTCTTC. Looking up the rest from reference TRBV11-2 and TRBJ2-1 gives the full variable domain: EAGVAQSPRYKIIEKRQSVAFWCNPISGHATLYWYQQILGQGPKLLIQFQNNGVVDDSQLPKDRFSAERLKGVDSTLKIQPAKLEDSAVYLCASSSKTTSFYNEQFFGPGTRLTVL.

This clonotype was observed a few times. The chain uses TRBV29-1 and TRBJ2-6; tentatively, D is TRBD1 (6 bases). V was pared by 5 bases and J by 3 bases, with 8 bases between. CDR3 size: 13 residues. Germline values: CDR1 SQVTM, CDR2 ANQGSEA. The CDR3 DNA reads TGCAGCGTTCGGACAGTTGGGGCCAACGTCCTGACTTTC. Translation gives CSVRTVGANVLTF. Combining the CDR3 with reference TRBV29-1 and TRBJ2-6 gives the whole variable domain SAVISQKPSRDICQRGTSLTIQCQVDSQVTMMFWYRQQPGQSLTLIATANQGSEATYESGFVIDKFPISRPNLTFSTLTVSNMSPEDSSIYLCSVRTVGANVLTFGAGSRLTVL.

The table lists this clonotype with many counts. The rearrangement joins TRBV9 to TRBJ2-3; TRBD2 matches 7 bases. The CDR3 runs to 17 residues. Unmatched junction bases numbered 18, after V lost 7 bases and J lost 4 bases. Germline assignment: CDR1 SGDLS and CDR2 YYNGEE. This chain's CDR3 is CASGDEIAGATSDTQYF. CDR3 nucleotide sequence: TGTGCCAGCGGGGATGAGATAGCGGGCGCTACGTCAGATACGCAGTATTTT.

This clonotype has a handful of counts. J is TRBJ1-2 and V is TRBV6-1, with D possibly being TRBD1 (5 bases). Germline CDR1 and CDR2: MNHNS and SASEGT. CDR3 length: 15 amino acids. Trimming shortened V by 7 bases and J by 3 bases, and 18 bases separated the two germline ends. CDR3 protein: CASTLGRDRHYGYTF. For the CDR3, the DNA is TGTGCCAGCACCCTGGGTAGGGACCGGCACTATGGCTACACCTTC.

The V and J genes are TRBV11-2 and TRBJ2-3, with D perhaps TRBD1 (6 bases). V was pared by 0 bases and J by 3 bases, with 16 bases between. The CDR3 runs to 17 residues. In germline, CDR1 is SGHAT, CDR2 FQNNGV. The CDR3 nucleotides are TGTGCCAGCAGCTTAGAAGCATTGCCAGGGGCGACAGATACGCAGTATTTT. Its protein product is CASSLEALPGATDTQYF.

Ten or more counts support this clonotype. The rearrangement uses TRBV27 and TRBJ2-1; D uncertain. CDR1 and CDR2 (germline): MNHEY, SMNVEV (reference sequence). Trimming took 5 bases from V and 6 from J, leaving 11 bases between them. The length of the CDR3 is 13 residues. This CDR3 is CASSPAHGNEQFF. The CDR3 nucleotides read TGTGCCAGCAGTCCCGCCCATGGCAATGAGCAGTTCTTC.

This clonotype showed up many times. The chain recombines TRBV29-1 with TRBJ2-1; TRBD2 matches 11 bases. Trimming took 7 bases from V and 6 from J; bases not matched to a gene: 5. Germline CDR1 reads SQVTM; CDR2 reads ANQGSEA. This CDR3 comprises 13 residues. The CDR3 here is CSAGGTSGNEQFF. DNA for the CDR3: TGCAGCGCCGGCGGGACTAGCGGCAATGAGCAGTTCTTC.

There are a few counts of this clonotype. V and J are TRBV21-1 and TRBJ2-1. TRBV21-1 has pseudogene status. This CDR3 is 15 amino acids long. Here the CDR3 DNA reads TGTGCCAGCAGCAAAAAAGTCAGCTCCTACAATGAGCAGTTCTTC. Its protein product is CASSKKVSSYNEQFF.

This rearrangement joins TRBV11-2 to TRBJ1-2; weak D call: TRBD1 (5 bases). V lost 5 bases, J lost 4 bases, and 14 bases lay in between. The germline V gene encodes CDR1 SGHAT and CDR2 FQNNGV. The CDR3 is 14 amino acids. The CDR3 DNA is TGTGCCAGCAGCCGGGAGTGGGGCAGCTATGGCTACACCTTC. Its translation is CASSREWGSYGYTF.

This clonotype has at least ten counts. The V gene is TRBV3-1, the J gene TRBJ2-1; 7 nucleotides line up with TRBD2. The CDR3 consists of 17 residues. Trimming at V came to 0 bases and at J to 1 base, leaving 6 bases not matched to a gene. Germline-derived CDR1 and CDR2 are LGHDT and YNNKEL (reference sequence). The CDR3 here is CASSQDVGGRSYNEQFF. CDR3 DNA sequence: TGTGCCAGCAGCCAAGATGTAGGCGGGAGATCCTACAATGAGCAGTTCTTC.

The chain uses TRBV7-9 and TRBJ1-2; unclear D gene. Germline V gene data show CDR1 as SEHNR and CDR2 as FQNEAQ (reference sequence). V gave up 2 bases and J gave up 0 bases, with 10 bases separating them. The CDR3 consists of 15 residues. In DNA, the CDR3 is TGTGCCAGCAGCTTACGAGGGAAGGCTAACTATGGCTACACCTTC. This codes for CASSLRGKANYGYTF.

This clonotype was seen at least ten times. The chain carries TRBV12-3 or TRBV12-4 and TRBJ2-7, with 7 bases lining up with TRBD1. The CDR3 contains 12 residues. CDR3 amino acids: CASSFIGGEEYV. The CDR3, as DNA: TGTGCCAGCAGTTTTATAGGGGGCGAGGAGTACGTC.

The rearrangement joins TRBV4-1 to TRBJ1-2, with no clear D. Per the germline V gene, CDR1 is MGHRA and CDR2 is YSYEKL. The CDR3 loop spans 13 amino acids. V dropped 1 base and J dropped 8 bases, with 11 bases sitting between them. CDR3 sequence: CASSQAPRLGYTF. CDR3 DNA sequence: TGCGCCAGCAGCCAAGCTCCCAGGCTGGGCTACACCTTC.

This clonotype was detected many times. The CDR3: CASSVQGAGHITDTQYF. The CDR3 DNA sequence: TGTGCCAGCAGTGTCCAGGGGGCGGGGCATATCACAGATACGCAGTATTTT. The V gene is TRBV12-3 or TRBV12-4, the J gene TRBJ2-3; 8 bases map to TRBD1. The V and J ends lost 5 bases and 2 bases, in that order; junction bases with no gene match: 12. This CDR3 contains 17 residues.

The sample holds a few counts of this clonotype. This sequence joins TRBV11-2 and TRBJ2-2; the match to TRBD2 covers 11 bases. From germline, CDR1 is SGHAT and CDR2 FQNNGV. The CDR3 spans 15 residues. V shed 7 bases and J 3 bases; nucleotides not matched to a gene: 4. The CDR3 here is CASTLAGGYTGELFF. DNA for the CDR3: TGTGCCAGCACCCTAGCGGGAGGATACACCGGGGAGCTGTTTTTT.

The genes are TRBV7-9 and TRBJ2-7, with D maybe TRBD2 (5 bases). Trimming pared 5 bases from V and 2 bases from J, leaving 16 bases between. The V gene's germline CDR1 is SEHNR and CDR2 FQNEAQ (reference sequence). CDR3 length: 15 residues. The CDR3 loop is CASSTGADGTYEQYF. The CDR3 DNA is TGTGCCAGCAGCACCGGAGCGGACGGTACCTACGAGCAGTACTTC.

This clonotype has ten or more counts. The chain employs TRBV25-1 and TRBJ2-1, with TRBD2 identical over 7 bases. J gave up 4 bases and V 4 bases, and 4 bases lay outside the gene matches. Germline lookup yields CDR1 MGHDK and CDR2 SYGVNS. CDR3 length: 14 residues. The chain's CDR3 is CASSAGGTYNEQFF. The CDR3 DNA reads TGTGCCAGCAGTGCGGGAGGTACATACAATGAGCAGTTCTTC. Full variable domain (remainder filled in from reference TRBV25-1 and TRBJ2-1): EADIYQTPRYLVIGTGKKITLECSQTMGHDKMYWYQQDPGMELHLIHYSYGVNSTEKGDLSSESTVSRIRTEHFPLTLESARPSHTSQYLCASSAGGTYNEQFFGPGTRLTVL.

The J gene is TRBJ2-4, the V gene TRBV28, with 8 bases matching TRBD1. The CDR3 runs to 18 residues. In germline, CDR1 is MDHEN, CDR2 SYDVKM. V shed 2 bases, J shed 0 bases, and the junction held 9 bases outside the gene matches. The CDR3 sequence is CASSLGTGSLLAKNIQYF. Here the CDR3 DNA reads TGTGCCAGCAGTTTAGGGACAGGTTCTCTTCTAGCCAAAAACATTCAGTACTTC.